A selection of T cell receptor beta chains follows, all from one sample in a study of early T cells in non-severe SARS-CoV-2 infection. TCRdb reprocessed the 5' RACE reads with MiXCR, giving one entry per CDR3 protein. The sample holds 65,000 to 75,000 distinct CDR3 sequences, approximately 4.6% seen once. Sequencing used whole blood, obtained at baseline. Receptors originate from an adult who was a healthcare worker with PCR-confirmed SARS-CoV-2 infection or an uninfected control (not recorded which). The donor label of this sample is uncertain. Each CDR3 is given without its conserved first and last residue. Fields, in order: clone size, V gene, J gene, CDR3 protein. Only part of the rows carry a size: once, few, many, or a class if the clone is expanded.

NA	TRBV20-1	TRBJ2-7	SGKQGYEQY
NA	TRBV28	TRBJ2-7	ASTQDRAAYEQY
few	TRBV12-3/TRBV12-4	TRBJ1-1	ASSPDRIWAF
NA	TRBV28	TRBJ2-7	ASSLDLGQGGLEQY
few	TRBV12-3/TRBV12-4	TRBJ2-2	ASSLAKLNTGELF
few	TRBV12-3/TRBV12-4	TRBJ1-6	ASSRETGVSPLH
NA	TRBV27	TRBJ1-1	ASSLWGRNTEAF
few	TRBV7-8	TRBJ2-5	ASSSTGGETQY
NA	TRBV5-1	TRBJ2-5	ASSFARLQETQY
many	TRBV12-3/TRBV12-4	TRBJ2-7	ASRGQASGSYEQY
many	TRBV11-2	TRBJ2-7	ASSLQAGGRYEQY
few	TRBV7-2	TRBJ2-1	ASSPRAGGGRLNEQF
few	TRBV7-8	TRBJ1-6	ASSRSGVYNSPLH
few	TRBV29-1	TRBJ2-2	SVGPGKPGELF
many	TRBV28	TRBJ2-3	ASSFEGATDTQY
few	TRBV6-5	TRBJ1-2	ASSLGTTGSYT
many	TRBV11-2	TRBJ2-5	ASSPRGTGLETQY
many	TRBV5-6	TRBJ2-7	ASTLSPAREQY